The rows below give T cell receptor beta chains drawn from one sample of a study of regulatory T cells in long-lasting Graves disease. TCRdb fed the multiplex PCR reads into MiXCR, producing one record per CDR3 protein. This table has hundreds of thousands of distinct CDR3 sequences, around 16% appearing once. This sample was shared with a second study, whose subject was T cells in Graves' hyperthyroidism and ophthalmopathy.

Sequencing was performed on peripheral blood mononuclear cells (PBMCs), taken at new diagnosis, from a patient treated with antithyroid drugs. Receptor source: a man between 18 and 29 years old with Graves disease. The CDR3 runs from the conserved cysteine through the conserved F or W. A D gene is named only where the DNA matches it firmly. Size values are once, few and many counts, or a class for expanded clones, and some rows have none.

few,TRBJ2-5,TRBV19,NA,CASSTSLVGGQETQYF,TGTGCCAGTAGTACCTCCCTCGTCGGCGGTCAAGAGACCCAGTACTTC
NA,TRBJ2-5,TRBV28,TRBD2,CASSLGAGDWETQYF,TGTGCCAGCAGTTTGGGAGCGGGAGATTGGGAGACCCAGTACTTC
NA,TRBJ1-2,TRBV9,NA,CASSVASTANYGYTF,TGTGCCAGCAGCGTAGCCTCGACAGCGAACTATGGCTACACCTTC
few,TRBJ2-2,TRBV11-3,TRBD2,CASSLDRGLAHNDTGELFF,TGTGCCAGCAGCTTAGATCGTGGACTAGCTCACAACGACACCGGGGAGCTGTTTTTT
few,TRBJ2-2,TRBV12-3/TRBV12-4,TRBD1,CASSSTGTGIGELFF,TGTGCCAGCAGCTCGACCGGGACAGGGATCGGGGAGCTGTTTTTT
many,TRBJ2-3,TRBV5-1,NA,CASSPSEPTDTQYF,TGCGCCAGCAGCCCGTCAGAGCCCACAGATACGCAGTATTTT
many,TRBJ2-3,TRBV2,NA,CASRVGRTSTDTQYF,TGTGCCAGCAGGGTTGGACGCACTAGCACAGATACGCAGTATTTT
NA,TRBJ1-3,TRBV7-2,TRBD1,CASSPRGPSISGNTIYF,TGTGCCAGCAGCCCTAGGGGGCCTTCTATCTCTGGAAACACCATATATTTT
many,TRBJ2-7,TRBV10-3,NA,CAISGLGSEQYF,TGTGCCATCAGTGGCCTAGGGAGTGAGCAGTACTTC
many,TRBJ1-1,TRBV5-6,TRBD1,CASSDRGLYGNTEAFF,TGTGCCAGCAGTGACAGGGGGCTATACGGGAACACTGAAGCTTTCTTT
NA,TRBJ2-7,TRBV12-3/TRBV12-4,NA,CASSLGTPIKTYEQYF,TGTGCCAGCAGTTTGGGCACACCAATAAAGACCTACGAGCAGTACTTC
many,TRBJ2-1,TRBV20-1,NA,CSARVAGVNNEQFF,TGCAGTGCTAGAGTTGCGGGTGTAAACAATGAGCAGTTCTTC
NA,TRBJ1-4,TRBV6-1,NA,CASSYDSLLEELFF,TGTGCCAGCAGCTACGACAGTTTGCTTGAGGAACTGTTTTTT
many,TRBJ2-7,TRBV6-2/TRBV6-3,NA,CASRDPSTYEQYF,TGTGCCAGCCGGGACCCGAGCACCTACGAGCAGTACTTC
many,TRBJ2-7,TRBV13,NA,CASSSAGHRESGRLNEQYF,TGTGCCAGCAGCTCGGCGGGACACCGGGAAAGCGGAAGGCTGAACGAGCAGTACTTC
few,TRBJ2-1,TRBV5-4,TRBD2,CASSTRLAGGYNEQFF,TGTGCCAGCAGCACTCGACTAGCGGGAGGCTACAATGAGCAGTTCTTC
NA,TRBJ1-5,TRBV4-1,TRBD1,CASSQAGQSYKSNQPQHF,TGCGCCAGCAGCCAAGCGGGACAGTCGTATAAGAGCAATCAGCCCCAGCATTTT
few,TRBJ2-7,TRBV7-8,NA,CASSLALTGYEQYF,TGTGCCAGCAGCTTAGCGCTTACAGGCTACGAGCAGTACTTC
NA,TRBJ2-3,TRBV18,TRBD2,CASSAQRELVDTQYF,TGTGCCAGCTCCGCCCAGCGGGAATTGGTAGATACGCAGTATTTT
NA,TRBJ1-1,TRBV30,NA,CAWRPERLAFF,TGTGCCTGGAGGCCAGAGCGGTTGGCTTTCTTT
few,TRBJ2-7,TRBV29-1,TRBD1,CSAVPGQGFYEQYF,TGCAGCGCCGTTCCGGGACAGGGGTTCTACGAGCAGTACTTC
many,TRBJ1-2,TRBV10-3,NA,CAITSGYGYTF,TGTGCCATCACTTCTGGCTATGGCTACACCTTC
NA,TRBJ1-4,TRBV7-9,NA,CASSLEGRGDRLFF,TGTGCCAGCAGCTTAGAGGGTAGGGGGGATCGGCTGTTTTTT
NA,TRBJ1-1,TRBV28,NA,CASALHEDTEAFF,TGTGCCAGCGCCCTCCATGAGGACACTGAAGCTTTCTTT
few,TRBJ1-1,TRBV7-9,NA,CASSYGVPNLF,TGTGCCAGCAGCTACGGGGTACCTAACCTTTTT
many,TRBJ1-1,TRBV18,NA,CASSPPGLEAFF,TGTGCCAGCTCACCTCCGGGATTAGAAGCTTTCTTT